One sample yielded the 32 T cell receptor beta chains listed below, sequenced in a study of blood T cell repertoires in COVID-19 (dated by TCRdb to between 2020 and 2021). Libraries were prepared through the immunoSEQ multiplex PCR assay. TCRdb took over this immuneACCESS table, retaining in-frame rearrangements with V and J assigned. Such tables are incomplete; in checked studies, under half of the missing clones stem from an unresolved V gene, and the remainder is unexplained. The sample data list almost 90,000 clones, and about 90% of these were observed just once. The ten largest clones represent approximately 7% of the sample. The sample was peripheral blood. All receptors come from a young man with COVID-19, enrolled during active disease.

The chain employs TRBV5-1 and TRBJ2-7, with D tentatively TRBD2 (6 bases). The V gene's germline CDR1 is SGHRS and CDR2 YFSETQ. This CDR3 region has 15 residues. The germline V and J ends were trimmed by 4 bases and 3 bases, with 17 bases remaining between them. CDR3 bases: TGCGCCAGCAGCCCAGAAGGGACTCAGAACTACGAGCAGTACTTC. The encoded protein is CASSPEGTQNYEQYF.

This rearrangement joins TRBV19 to TRBJ2-7, with TRBD2 matching 7 bases. The CDR3 consists of 14 residues. Unmatched junction bases numbered 9, after V lost 5 bases and J lost 5 bases. CDR1 is LNHDA and CDR2 is SQIVND in the germline V gene (reference sequence). As DNA, the CDR3 is TGTGCCAGTAGTTCAAAGACTAGCCCGAACGAGCAGTACTTC. The encoded protein is CASSSKTSPNEQYF.

J is TRBJ1-5 and V is TRBV6-4; no reliable D call. Germline-derived CDR1 and CDR2 are MRHNA and SNTAGT. The CDR3 has 13 residues. Trimming pared 5 bases from V and 7 bases from J, leaving 12 bases between. The CDR3 protein is CASSSEGGQPQHF. DNA for the CDR3: TGTGCCAGCAGTTCGGAGGGAGGCCAGCCCCAGCATTTT.

The chain joins TRBV3-1 (or the pseudogene TRBV3-2) to TRBJ1-1; perhaps TRBD1 as D (5 bases). CDR1 is LGHDT and CDR2 is YNNKEL in the germline V gene (reference sequence). CDR3 size: 14 residues. V dropped 5 bases and J dropped 1 base, with 11 bases sitting between them. CDR3 protein: CASSSGTANTEAFF. CDR3 nucleotide sequence: TGTGCCAGCAGCTCCGGGACTGCGAACACTGAAGCTTTCTTT.

The chain uses TRBV27 and TRBJ2-7, with 9 bases aligning to TRBD1. V dropped 6 bases and J dropped 1; count of bases not matched to a gene: 7. Per germline, CDR1 MNHEY and CDR2 SMNVEV (reference sequence). The length of the CDR3 is 15 residues. CDR3 residues: CASSLLGQGSYEQYF. CDR3 bases: TGTGCCAGCAGCCTCCTGGGACAGGGATCCTACGAGCAGTACTTC.

This rearrangement joins TRBV4-3 to TRBJ2-1; tentative D call: TRBD1 (6 bases). With 5 bases removed from V and 4 bases from J, the gap between germline ends came to 21 bases. The CDR3 totals 17 residues. CDR1 and CDR2 (germline): LGHNA, YSLEER. This CDR3 reads CASSFNRDIGNYNEQFF. The CDR3 DNA sequence: TGCGCCAGCAGCTTTAACCGGGACATCGGAAATTACAATGAGCAGTTCTTC.

The gene calls are TRBV7-2 and TRBJ2-7; TRBD2 is a possible D gene (6 bases). The CDR3 loop spans 15 amino acids. V was cut by 1 base and J by 2 bases, with 12 bases left in between. Germline V gene data show CDR1 as SGHTA and CDR2 as FQGNSA. CDR3 protein: CASSLDGSGTYEQYF. The CDR3 DNA reads as TGTGCCAGCAGCTTAGATGGTAGCGGAACCTACGAGCAGTACTTC.

The chain joins TRBV6-2 or TRBV6-3 to TRBJ2-5, with 9 bases identical to TRBD1. CDR3 size: 17 residues. The V gene's germline CDR1 is MNHEY and CDR2 SVGEGT. Trimming cost V 4 bases and J 5 bases; bases outside gene matches: 14. The DNA of the CDR3 is TGTGCCAGCAGTTCTCGACCTCCGGGACAGGGTCGCGAGACCCAGTACTTC. It yields the protein CASSSRPPGQGRETQYF.

This chain uses TRBV24-1 with TRBJ2-5; perhaps TRBD1 as D (6 bases). Germline V lookup: CDR1 KGHDR, CDR2 SFDVKD. The V and J ends lost 4 bases and 4 bases respectively, with 18 bases between them. The CDR3 consists of 16 residues. CDR3 bases: TGTGCCACCAGTGACTTTCGAGGGGGTGTGGGAGAGACCCAGTACTTC. It translates to CATSDFRGGVGETQYF.

CDR3 in DNA: TGTGCCAGCAGCTTGGGACAGGGGTTCTACGAGCAGTACTTC. Encoded protein: CASSLGQGFYEQYF. The chain recombines TRBV5-6 with TRBJ2-7; TRBD1 matches 8 bases. The germline V gene has CDR1 SGHDT and CDR2 YYEEEE. V was pared by 0 bases and J by 3 bases, with 2 bases of the junction left unmatched. The CDR3 has 14 amino acids.

The chain recombines TRBV2 with TRBJ2-2, with D possibly being TRBD2 (5 bases). Deletions cut 6 bases from V and 5 bases from J, with 7 bases between. Germline V gene sequence: CDR1 SNHLY, CDR2 FYNNEI. This CDR3 comprises 12 residues. The CDR3 protein is CASRRATGELFF. The CDR3 bases are TGTGCCAGCAGGCGGGCAACCGGGGAGCTGTTTTTT.

The chain recombines TRBV25-1 with TRBJ2-3; 12 nucleotides match TRBD2. CDR1 is MGHDK, CDR2 SYGVNS, per germline. The junction had 2 bases not matched to a gene; V was cut back by 6 bases and J by 1 base. The CDR3 has 15 amino acids. CDR3 DNA: TGTGCCAGCAGGGCTAGCGGGGGGGGCACAGATACGCAGTATTTT. Protein product: CASRASGGGTDTQYF.

The rearrangement joins TRBV28 to TRBJ1-5, with TRBD1 matching over 9 bases. Trimming took 7 bases from V and 5 from J; bases not matched to a gene: 6. Germline V gene sequence: CDR1 MDHEN, CDR2 SYDVKM. CDR3 length: 14 residues. The CDR3 region is CASTVQGAHQPQHF. CDR3 bases: TGTGCCAGCACCGTACAGGGGGCTCATCAGCCCCAGCATTTT.

This chain connects TRBV24-1 to TRBJ2-4; TRBD1 is a possible D gene (5 bases). This CDR3 is built from 13 residues. V lost 4 bases to trimming and J lost 9 bases, with 12 bases between them. Per the germline V gene, CDR1 is KGHDR and CDR2 is SFDVKD. The DNA for the CDR3 is TGTGCCACCAGTGACTCGGACAAAGGCATTCAGTACTTC. Amino acid sequence: CATSDSDKGIQYF.

This clone occurred a few times. The rearrangement links TRBV11-2 to TRBJ2-1; the D gene is possibly TRBD2 (6 bases). Germline assignment: CDR1 SGHAT and CDR2 FQNNGV. The CDR3 has 16 amino acids. V lost 1 base to trimming and J lost 7 bases, with 17 bases between them. The CDR3 loop reads CASSLVHRLVLNEQFF. The CDR3 DNA reads TGTGCCAGCAGCTTAGTACACCGACTAGTTCTGAATGAGCAGTTCTTC.

The rearrangement uses TRBV28 and TRBJ1-5; 8 bases align to TRBD1. J gave up 5 bases and V 3 bases, and 6 bases lay outside the gene matches. Germline-derived CDR1 and CDR2 are MDHEN and SYDVKM. This CDR3 has 15 residues. CDR3 coding DNA: TGTGCCAGCAGTTTCGGGGGACAGGATGATCAGCCCCAGCATTTT. This encodes CASSFGGQDDQPQHF. The full variable domain, with the rest looked up from reference TRBV28 and TRBJ1-5, is DVKVTQSSRYLVKRTGEKVFLECVQDMDHENMFWYRQDPGLGLRLIYFSYDVKMKEKGDIPEGYSVSREKKERFSLILESASTNQTSMYLCASSFGGQDDQPQHFGDGTRLSIL.

The CDR3: CAWSTSRGTGYTF. CDR3 nucleotides: TGTGCCTGGAGTACCTCCCGCGGAACTGGCTACACCTTC. The chain combines TRBV30 with TRBJ1-2; D gene unclear. Between the trimmed V and J ends, which lost 2 bases and 7 bases, there was a span of 14 bases. This CDR3 has 13 residues. Germline assignment: CDR1 GTSNPN and CDR2 SVGIG (reference sequence).

The chain couples TRBV28 to TRBJ2-7; 8 nucleotides agree with TRBD1. After removal of 5 bases from V and 9 bases from J, the junction contained 9 bases not matched to a gene. The CDR3 contains 13 residues. Germline V gene lookup returns CDR1 MDHEN and CDR2 SYDVKM. The DNA of the CDR3 is TGTGCCAGCAGTCCACCTCCCGACAGGGGGCAGTACTTC. Residues: CASSPPPDRGQYF.

The CDR3 nucleotides are TGTGCCAGCAGTTCTAGCGGGGCTATCGTTTCCGAGCAGTACTTC. Translation: CASSSSGAIVSEQYF. The chain is built from TRBV7-8 and TRBJ2-7; 9 bases line up with TRBD2. Germline CDR1 is SGHVS and CDR2 is FQNEAQ. This CDR3 contains 15 residues. Trimming at V came to 6 bases and at J to 6 bases, leaving 12 bases not matched to a gene.

The V call is TRBV19, the J call TRBJ2-1; 12 bases are shared with TRBD2. The germline V gene encodes CDR1 LNHDA and CDR2 SQIVND (reference sequence). With 6 bases clipped from V and 5 bases from J, the junction kept 2 bases outside the gene matches. The CDR3 runs 14 residues. CDR3 loop: CASSWTSGNNEQFF. DNA for the CDR3: TGTGCCAGTAGCTGGACTAGCGGGAACAATGAGCAGTTCTTC.

The chain couples TRBV5-8 to TRBJ2-5, with 10 bases fitting TRBD2. The CDR3 consists of 19 residues. The junction had 17 bases not matched to a gene; V was cut back by 4 bases and J by 2 bases. Looked up from germline, CDR1 is SGHTS and CDR2 is YDEGEE. The DNA for the CDR3 is TGTGCCAGCAGCCCAGCCGTGGGGCTAGCGGGAGTTCGACAAGAGACCCAGTACTTC. It yields the protein CASSPAVGLAGVRQETQYF.

Of note for this clone: The identical CDR3 is also encoded by other nucleotide sequences in the sample. The chain links TRBV7-2 to TRBJ1-6; D is unresolved. The length of the CDR3 is 15 residues. In germline, CDR1 is SGHTA, CDR2 FQGNSA. V gave up 1 base and J gave up 4 bases, with 8 bases separating them. The CDR3 coding sequence is TGTGCCAGCAGCTTAGTCACAGAATATAATTCACCCCTCCACTTT. As protein: CASSLVTEYNSPLHF.

The rearrangement links TRBV5-6 to TRBJ2-3, with TRBD2 as a possible D gene (6 bases). V lost 0 bases and J 6 bases, leaving 11 bases between the germline ends. From germline, CDR1 is SGHDT and CDR2 YYEEEE. The CDR3 is 14 amino acids. For the CDR3, the DNA is TGTGCCAGCAGCTTGGATTCGGGGGTGGATACGCAGTATTTT. This gives the protein CASSLDSGVDTQYF. The full variable domain, with the rest looked up from reference TRBV5-6 and TRBJ2-3, is DAGVTQSPTHLIKTRGQQVTLRCSPKSGHDTVSWYQQALGQGPQFIFQYYEEEERQRGNFPDRFSGHQFPNYSSELNVNALLLGDSALYLCASSLDSGVDTQYFGPGTRLTVL.

The chain is built from TRBV7-9 and TRBJ1-6; the D is unclear. Trimming stripped 5 bases from V and 6 bases from J, with 11 bases between. This CDR3 is built from 14 residues. Germline values: CDR1 SEHNR, CDR2 FQNEAQ (reference sequence). As DNA, the CDR3 is TGTGCCAGCAGCGCCGACACCATTAATTCACCCCTCCACTTT. Protein: CASSADTINSPLHF.

The chain links TRBV7-2 to TRBJ1-6, with 7 bases identical to TRBD1. The V segment lost 5 bases and the J segment 5 bases; nucleotides outside the gene matches: 3. The germline CDR1 and CDR2 sequences are SGHTA and FQGNSA. CDR3 length: 14 residues. The CDR3 DNA reads TGTGCCAGCAGCCCCGGGACAGATAATTCACCCCTCCACTTT. Translation gives CASSPGTDNSPLHF.

This clone appeared once. The V gene is TRBV7-9, the J gene TRBJ2-7; the match to TRBD2 covers 7 bases. Germline trimming cut 4 bases from V and 2 bases from J; bases unmatched to any gene: 2. Germline assignment: CDR1 SEHNR and CDR2 FQNEAQ (reference sequence). The CDR3 consists of 13 residues. CDR3 amino acids: CASSYGGAYEQYF. As DNA, the CDR3 is TGTGCCAGCAGCTATGGGGGGGCCTACGAGCAGTACTTC.

Concerning this clone: The germline gene is not matched at one end of the junction; a read error may be the cause. The chain employs TRBV28 and TRBJ1-4, with no clear D. Germline V CDR1 and CDR2: MDHEN, SYDVKM. The CDR3 sequence is 14 residues long. Here the CDR3 reads CASSLYSRNEKLLF. In DNA, the CDR3 is TGTGCCAGCAGTTTATACAGCCGTAATGAAAAACTGCTTTTT.

V gene TRBV19 combines with J gene TRBJ2-3, with D perhaps matching TRBD1 (5 bases). Trimming took 3 bases from V and 4 from J, leaving 8 bases between them. The CDR3 is made up of 13 amino acids. CDR1 is LNHDA, CDR2 SQIVND, per germline (reference sequence). The CDR3 DNA is TGTGCCAGTAGTATGTGGGGCGCAGATACGCAGTATTTT. Protein sequence: CASSMWGADTQYF.

The V call is TRBV5-4, the J call TRBJ2-2, with 7 bases identical to TRBD1. The CDR3 is made up of 13 amino acids. The germline V gene encodes CDR1 SGHNT and CDR2 YYREEE (reference sequence). The ends lost 3 bases at V and 6 bases at J; junction bases unmatched: 2. CDR3 residues: CASSSTGPGELFF. The CDR3 bases are TGTGCCAGCAGCTCGACAGGGCCCGGGGAGCTGTTTTTT.

The J gene is TRBJ2-3, the V gene TRBV28, with TRBD1 matching over 7 bases. V was pared by 4 bases and J by 6 bases, with 10 bases of the junction left unmatched. The germline gives CDR1 MDHEN, CDR2 SYDVKM. The CDR3 contains 15 residues. The CDR3 DNA sequence: TGTGCCAGCAGTTCGACAGGGTCCCCTTCGGATACGCAGTATTTT. Protein sequence: CASSSTGSPSDTQYF.

This chain links TRBV19 with TRBJ1-2; TRBD1 matches 10 bases. The CDR3 contains 15 residues. Unmatched junction bases numbered 7, after V lost 4 bases and J lost 5 bases. Germline V lookup: CDR1 LNHDA, CDR2 SQIVND (reference sequence). The CDR3 coding sequence is TGTGCCAGTAGTAGTCCGGGACAGGGGTTTTATGGCTACACCTTC. It codes for CASSSPGQGFYGYTF.

CDR3 DNA: TGTGCCAGCAGCCCCCGGGGGGGCGGGGGGCAGCCCCAGCATTTT. Protein: CASSPRGGGGQPQHF. The V gene is TRBV5-8, the J gene TRBJ1-5; perhaps TRBD1 as D (6 bases). In germline, CDR1 is SGHTS, CDR2 YDEGEE. CDR3 size: 15 residues. The V and J ends lost 4 bases and 7 bases respectively, with 18 bases between them.